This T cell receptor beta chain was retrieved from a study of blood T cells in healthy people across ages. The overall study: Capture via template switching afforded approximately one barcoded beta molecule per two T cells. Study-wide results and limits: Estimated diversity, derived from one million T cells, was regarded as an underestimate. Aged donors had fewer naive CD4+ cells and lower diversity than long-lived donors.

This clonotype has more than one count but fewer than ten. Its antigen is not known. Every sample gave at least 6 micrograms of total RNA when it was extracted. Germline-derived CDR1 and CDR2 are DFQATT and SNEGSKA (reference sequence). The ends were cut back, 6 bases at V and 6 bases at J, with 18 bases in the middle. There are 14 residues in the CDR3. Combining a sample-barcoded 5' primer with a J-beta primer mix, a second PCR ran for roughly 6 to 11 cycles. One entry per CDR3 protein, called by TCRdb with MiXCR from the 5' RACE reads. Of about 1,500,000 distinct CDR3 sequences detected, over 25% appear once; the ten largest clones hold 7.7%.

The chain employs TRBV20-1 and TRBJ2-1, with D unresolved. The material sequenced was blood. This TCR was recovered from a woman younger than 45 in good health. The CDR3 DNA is TGCAGTGCAGACCCCCGGTTACGGAGCAATGAGCAGTTCTTC. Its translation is CSADPRLRSNEQFF.